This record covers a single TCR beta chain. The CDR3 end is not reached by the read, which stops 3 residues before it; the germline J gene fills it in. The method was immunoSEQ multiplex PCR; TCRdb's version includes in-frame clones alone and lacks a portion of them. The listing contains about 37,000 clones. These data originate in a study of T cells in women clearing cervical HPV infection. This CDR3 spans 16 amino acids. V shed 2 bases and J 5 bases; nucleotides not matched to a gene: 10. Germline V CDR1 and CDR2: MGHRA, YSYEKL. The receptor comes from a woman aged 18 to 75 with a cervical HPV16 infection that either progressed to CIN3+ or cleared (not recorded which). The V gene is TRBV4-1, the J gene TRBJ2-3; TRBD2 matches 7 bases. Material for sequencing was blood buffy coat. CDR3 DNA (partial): TGCGCCAGCAGCCAATTTAGCGGGCTGGGGCGAGATACG. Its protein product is CASSQFSGLGRDT. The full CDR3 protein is CASSQFSGLGRDTQYF.